Below, 31 T cell receptor beta chains from the same sample are listed, as sequenced in a study of T cell clonality in common variable immunodeficiency. The assay was immunoSEQ multiplex PCR, and TCRdb's table has in-frame clones only and misses some. Reported are over 30,000 clones, none seen only once; the ten largest carry 3.5% to 4.5%. Input material: peripheral blood mononuclear cells. The source is a person aged 18 to 75 in good health.

This clone was seen ten or more times. Being one base from a much bigger clone, this may be a read error. The read falls 3 residues short of the CDR3 end, and the missing part is taken from the germline J gene. The chain combines TRBV20-1 with TRBJ2-2; 7 bases agree with TRBD2. Germline V gene lookup returns CDR1 DFQATT and CDR2 SNEGSKA (reference sequence). CDR3 length: 16 residues. CDR3 DNA, as far as it was read: TGCAGTGCCCCTAGCGGTGCTAGCTCTGGGGCCAACGTG. Translated: CSAPSGASSGANV. The whole CDR3 reads CSAPSGASSGANVLFF.

This clone was seen at least ten times. The CDR3 reads CASTTGLYDEQFF. CDR3 DNA (partial): TGTGCCAGCACCACGGGACTTTACGATGAG. This chain connects TRBV14 to TRBJ2-1; TRBD2 might be the D (6 bases). The read is 3 residues too short to cover the CDR3 end, so that end is filled in from the germline J gene. V lost 7 bases and J lost 8, with 15 bases in between. Germline V gene sequence: CDR1 SGHDN, CDR2 FVKESK. The CDR3 is 13 amino acids.

This clone was detected many times. The read stops 3 residues short of the end of the CDR3; the missing end is completed from the germline J gene. V usage is TRBV20-1 and J usage is TRBJ2-7; TRBD2 agrees at 16 bases. Germline CDR1 DFQATT, CDR2 SNEGSKA (reference sequence). This CDR3 spans 17 amino acids. V lost 1 base and J lost 5; bases outside the gene matches: 8. The CDR3 region is CSARAIPGLAGGDEQYF. The part of the CDR3 DNA that was read is TGCAGTGCTAGAGCTATTCCGGGACTAGCGGGAGGGGACGAG.

This clone was seen many times. Coverage ceases 3 residues before the CDR3 finishes, and the germline J gene fills in the end. The chain employs TRBV2 and TRBJ2-5, with 12 bases matching TRBD1. Trimming cost V 8 bases and J 4 bases; bases outside gene matches: 5. CDR3 size: 14 residues. Looked up from germline, CDR1 is SNHLY and CDR2 is FYNNEI. CDR3 loop: CASEGGQGAETQYF. Incomplete CDR3 DNA: TGTGCCAGCGAGGGGGGACAGGGGGCAGAGACC.

This clone has at least ten counts. The DNA ends 3 residues before the CDR3 does, and the rest of the CDR3 is filled in from the germline J gene. The chain joins TRBV9 to TRBJ2-5; 7 bases are shared with TRBD2. After removal of 0 bases from V and 5 bases from J, the junction contained 7 bases not matched to a gene. The CDR3 has 15 amino acids. CDR1 SGDLS and CDR2 YYNGEE come from the germline V gene. The CDR3: CASSVGGGVMETQYF. Partial CDR3 DNA: TGTGCCAGCAGCGTAGGGGGGGGAGTGATGGAGACC. The whole variable domain, filled in from reference TRBV9 and TRBJ2-5, reads DSGVTQTPKHLITATGQRVTLRCSPRSGDLSVYWYQQSLDQGLQFLIQYYNGEERAKGNILERFSAQQFPDLHSELNLSSLELGDSALYFCASSVGGGVMETQYFGPGTRLLVL.

For this clone: The read stops 3 residues short of the end of the CDR3; the missing end is completed from the germline J gene. The gene calls are TRBV20-1 and TRBJ1-6; D is possibly TRBD1 (5 bases). CDR1 and CDR2 (germline): DFQATT, SNEGSKA (reference sequence). V gave up 5 bases and J gave up 7 bases, with 18 bases separating them. The length of the CDR3 is 15 residues. The CDR3 here is CSAPGTTLGNSPLHF. The sequenced part of the CDR3 DNA is TGCAGTGCTCCAGGGACTACCCTGGGAAATTCACCC.

This clone was seen at least ten times. The sequenced fragment ends 3 residues before the CDR3 boundary, so the rest is inferred from the germline J gene. The chain joins TRBV20-1 to TRBJ1-2; 10 bases fit TRBD1. CDR3 size: 16 residues. Germline V gene lookup returns CDR1 DFQATT and CDR2 SNEGSKA (reference sequence). Germline trimming cut 6 bases from V and 2 bases from J; bases unmatched to any gene: 12. The covered CDR3 bases are TGCAGTGCGAATCCCGGGACAGGGGCTTCGAACTATGGC. Translation gives CSANPGTGASNYG. Given in full, the CDR3 is CSANPGTGASNYGYTF.

This clone was seen a handful of times. The read terminates 3 residues before the CDR3 end, so the remaining end is supplied by the germline J gene. The J gene is TRBJ2-4, the V gene TRBV7-3, with D possibly matching TRBD1 (5 bases). The CDR3 totals 13 residues. CDR1 and CDR2 (germline): SGHTA, FQGTGA. The CDR3 DNA, read in part, is TGTGCCAGCAGCCCTGACAGAAACTATGGT. Amino acid sequence: CASSPDRNYG. In full, the CDR3 reads CASSPDRNYGQYF.

This clone appeared many times. Read coverage stops 3 residues before the CDR3 terminus; the germline J gene supplies the remainder. V gene TRBV5-4 combines with J gene TRBJ2-3; D might be TRBD1 or TRBD2, each matching 5 bases. The germline V gene encodes CDR1 SGHNT and CDR2 YYREEE (reference sequence). The length of the CDR3 is 15 residues. The CDR3 here is CASSFCMRGNQPQYF. The CDR3 bases that were read are TGTGCCAGCAGCTTTTGTATGAGGGGCAATCAGCCG.

This clone was seen at least ten times. CDR3 protein: CATSSGQGNEQYF. The CDR3 bases that were read are TGTGCCACCAGTTCGGGACAGGGGAACGAG. The V gene is TRBV24-1, the J gene TRBJ2-7; the match to TRBD1 covers 10 bases. The read finishes 3 residues shy of the CDR3 end, and the germline J gene is used to complete it. Trimming at V came to 6 bases and at J to 5 bases, leaving 3 bases not matched to a gene. The CDR3 totals 13 residues. Per germline, CDR1 KGHDR and CDR2 SFDVKD.

This clone was picked up many times. Read sequence stops 3 residues before the CDR3 end, and the germline J gene provides the missing end. The genes are TRBV20-1 and TRBJ2-7; 10 bases fit TRBD2. CDR1 and CDR2 from the germline V gene are DFQATT and SNEGSKA (reference sequence). The CDR3 is 14 residues long. V shed 6 bases, J shed 0 bases, and the junction held 5 bases outside the gene matches. CDR3 sequence: CSAPGLAVSYEQYF. The CDR3 DNA, read in part, is TGCAGTGCCCCAGGACTAGCGGTCTCCTACGAG.

Many counts were recorded for this clone. The read gets to within 3 residues of the CDR3 end, and the germline J gene fills in the rest. The chain carries TRBV19 and TRBJ2-7, with 8 bases fitting TRBD2. The CDR3 contains 14 residues. Per germline, CDR1 LNHDA and CDR2 SQIVND (reference sequence). V lost 3 bases to trimming and J lost 3 bases; unmatched junction nucleotides: 4. The CDR3 loop reads CASSIGGGNYEQYF. CDR3 DNA (partial): TGTGCCAGTAGTATCGGGGGGGGAAACTACGAG.

By proportion, this clone is medium-sized (0.01 to 0.1%). The read comes to an end 3 residues before the CDR3 does, leaving the germline J gene to fill in the end. This rearrangement joins TRBV20-1 to TRBJ2-1; 10 nucleotides align to TRBD2. Germline CDR1 DFQATT, CDR2 SNEGSKA (reference sequence). The CDR3 is made up of 14 amino acids. The V and J ends lost 7 bases and 2 bases, in that order; junction bases with no gene match: 5. The CDR3 bases that were read are TGCAGTGTTCTAAGCGGGAGGGCCTACAATGAG. Encoded protein: CSVLSGRAYNE. The CDR3, in full, reads CSVLSGRAYNEQFF.

This clone has just a few counts. The read terminates 3 residues ahead of where the CDR3 ends, so the germline J gene completes it. The chain recombines TRBV2 with TRBJ2-3; the match to TRBD2 covers 12 bases. After removal of 5 bases from V and 7 bases from J, the junction contained 7 bases not matched to a gene. Germline lookup yields CDR1 SNHLY and CDR2 FYNNEI. This CDR3 comprises 15 residues. CDR3 DNA, as far as it was read: TGTGCCAGCAGTTCGAGGACTAGCGGGGCATATACG. As protein: CASSSRTSGAYT. The full CDR3 protein is CASSSRTSGAYTQYF.

Many counts were recorded for this clone. The read terminates 3 residues ahead of where the CDR3 ends, so the germline J gene completes it. V usage is TRBV11-2 and J usage is TRBJ1-1; D may be TRBD1 (6 bases). The germline V and J ends were trimmed by 5 bases and 3 bases, with 16 bases remaining between them. Germline V gives CDR1 SGHAT, CDR2 FQNNGV. The CDR3 has 15 amino acids. This CDR3 reads CASSPGVGRDTEAFF. CDR3 bases read: TGTGCCAGCAGCCCAGGGGTGGGCCGGGACACTGAA.

This clone was seen at least ten times. The read ends 3 residues before the CDR3 terminus; that terminus is restored from the germline J gene. V and J are TRBV5-4 and TRBJ1-2; tentatively, D is TRBD1 (6 bases). The CDR3 totals 16 residues. Trimming pared 3 bases from V and 0 bases from J, leaving 15 bases between. CDR1 and CDR2 (germline): SGHNT, YYREEE (reference sequence). Incomplete CDR3 DNA: TGTGCCAGCAGCTGGGGGGGGCCGGGAGCTAACTATGGC. This translates into CASSWGGPGANYG. In full, the CDR3 reads CASSWGGPGANYGYTF.

Ten or more counts support this clone. The sequence runs out 3 residues before the end of the CDR3; the remainder is reconstructed from the germline J gene. The chain recombines TRBV6-1 with TRBJ2-7; maybe TRBD2 (6 bases). This CDR3 comprises 14 residues. V gave up 3 bases and J gave up 2 bases, with 11 bases separating them. The V gene's germline CDR1 is MNHNS and CDR2 SASEGT. The CDR3 bases that were read are TGTGCCAGCAGTGATCGGCGGGAAACCTACGAG. Protein product: CASSDRRETYE. The entire CDR3 reads CASSDRRETYEQYF.

This clone was seen many times. The CDR3 sequence: CASSSRVFYGYTF. The CDR3 DNA, read in part, is TGTGCCAGCAGCTCCAGGGTCTTCTATGGC. V gene TRBV7-2 combines with J gene TRBJ1-2, with D possibly being TRBD1 (5 bases). Read sequence stops 3 residues before the CDR3 end, and the germline J gene provides the missing end. Trimming cost V 4 bases and J 4 bases, with 10 bases left between them. This CDR3 comprises 13 residues. Germline assignment: CDR1 SGHTA and CDR2 FQGNSA.

At least ten counts were recorded for this clone. The read ends 3 residues before the CDR3 terminus; that terminus is restored from the germline J gene. This sequence joins TRBV7-6 and TRBJ2-7; 10 bases match TRBD1. The CDR3 contains 14 residues. After removal of 1 base from V and 5 bases from J, the junction contained 2 bases not matched to a gene. Germline CDR1 reads SGHVS; CDR2 reads FNYEAQ. Partial CDR3 DNA: TGTGCCAGCAGCTTAGTGACAGGGGGCAACGAG. Translating gives CASSLVTGGNE. The whole CDR3 is CASSLVTGGNEQYF.

As for this clone: The read falls 3 residues short of the CDR3 end, and the missing part is taken from the germline J gene. The genes are TRBV19 and TRBJ2-7; 10 bases align to TRBD2. From germline, CDR1 is LNHDA and CDR2 SQIVND (reference sequence). The CDR3 is made up of 14 amino acids. With V trimmed by 4 bases and J by 1 base, 1 base remained unmatched. Incomplete CDR3 DNA: TGTGCCAGTAGTACACTAGCGGGGTCCTACGAG. This codes for CASSTLAGSYE. The CDR3, in full, reads CASSTLAGSYEQYF.

This clone was counted many times. The read halts 3 residues ahead of the CDR3 end, with the missing end drawn from the germline J gene. The V call is TRBV19, the J call TRBJ2-7; perhaps TRBD2 as D (5 bases). The germline V gene has CDR1 LNHDA and CDR2 SQIVND (reference sequence). V lost 4 bases and J 5 bases, leaving 9 bases between the germline ends. The length of the CDR3 is 12 residues. CDR3 residues: CASSKADHEQYF. CDR3 DNA, as far as it was read: TGTGCCAGTAGTAAAGCGGACCACGAG.

The table lists this clone with a few counts. The CDR3 extends 3 residues past the end of the read, so its final part is completed from the germline J gene. The chain carries TRBV6-2 or TRBV6-3 and TRBJ1-2, with 7 bases lining up with TRBD1. Per the germline V gene, CDR1 is MNHEY and CDR2 is SVGEGT. The CDR3 sequence is 13 residues long. The sequenced part of the CDR3 DNA is TGTGCCAGCAGGCGGGACAGCTCCTACGAC. Translation: CASRRDSSYD. The whole CDR3 protein reads CASRRDSSYDYTF.

In this sample, this clone turned up a few times. Read sequence stops 3 residues before the CDR3 end, and the germline J gene provides the missing end. The rearrangement uses TRBV19 and TRBJ2-4; 10 bases are shared with TRBD1. The CDR3 extends over 13 amino acids. The germline V gene has CDR1 LNHDA and CDR2 SQIVND (reference sequence). The DNA read from the CDR3 is TGTGCCAGTAGGACAGGGGGCGACTATGGT. This gives the protein CASRTGGDYG. The full CDR3 protein reads CASRTGGDYGQYF.

This clone was detected ten times or more. The read is 3 residues too short to cover the CDR3 end, so that end is filled in from the germline J gene. The V call is TRBV7-8, the J call TRBJ2-2, with a tentative D call TRBD1 (8 bases). This CDR3 is 14 amino acids long. CDR1 is SGHVS, CDR2 FQNEAQ, per germline. The CDR3 protein is CASSSYRGGEKLFF. CDR3 DNA, as far as it was read: TGTGCCAGCAGCTCATACAGGGGGGGTGAAAAG.

This clone was counted ten times or more. The CDR3 end is not reached by the read, which stops 3 residues before it; the germline J gene fills it in. The rearrangement joins TRBV9 to TRBJ2-7; 8 bases line up with TRBD1. Germline CDR1 SGDLS, CDR2 YYNGEE. This CDR3 comprises 15 residues. Trimming cost V 4 bases and J 6 bases; bases outside gene matches: 12. The part of the CDR3 DNA that was read is TGTGCCAGCAGCCCCCGATCGGACAGGGCCCTCGAG. It encodes CASSPRSDRALE. From start to end, the CDR3 is CASSPRSDRALEQYF.

This clone is judged medium-sized. The read halts 3 residues ahead of the CDR3 end, with the missing end drawn from the germline J gene. The V and J genes are TRBV5-4 and TRBJ2-3; 7 nucleotides line up with TRBD1. The CDR3 consists of 12 residues. The V gene's germline CDR1 is SGHNT and CDR2 YYREEE (reference sequence). Partial CDR3 DNA: TGTGCCAGCAGCACCCTGACAGGGACG. This codes for CASSTLTGT. The entire CDR3 sequence reads CASSTLTGTQYF. Filled out from reference TRBV5-4 and TRBJ2-3, the complete variable domain reads ETGVTQSPTHLIKTRGQQVTLRCSSQSGHNTVSWYQQALGQGPQFIFQYYREEENGRGNFPPRFSGLQFPNYSSELNVNALELDDSALYLCASSTLTGTQYFGPGTRLTVL.

This clone was counted at least ten times. A read error is likely here: a far larger clone is one base away. The read finishes 3 residues shy of the CDR3 end, and the germline J gene is used to complete it. The chain is built from TRBV30 and TRBJ2-6, with D maybe TRBD1 (5 bases). The germline V gene encodes CDR1 GTSNPN and CDR2 SVGIG (reference sequence). CDR3 size: 17 residues. Trimming removed 4 bases from V and 0 bases from J, with 16 bases in between. The CDR3 sequence: CAWTVQGSNSGANVLTF. CDR3 bases read: TGTGCCTGGACTGTGCAGGGTTCGAACTCTGGGGCCAACGTC.

This clone was observed at least ten times. CDR3 DNA, as far as it was read: TGTGCCAGCAGGACGGGACAAACAATTTCACCC. Protein sequence: CASRTGQTISP. The full CDR3 protein reads CASRTGQTISPLHF. The rearrangement uses TRBV2 and TRBJ1-6, with D perhaps TRBD1 (6 bases). The DNA ends 3 residues before the CDR3 does, and the rest of the CDR3 is filled in from the germline J gene. The CDR3 length is 14 residues. The V and J ends lost 6 bases and 9 bases respectively, with 15 bases between them. The germline V gene encodes CDR1 SNHLY and CDR2 FYNNEI.

Ten or more counts support this clone. CDR3 DNA (partial): TGTGCCAGCAGCCCATTCACAGATACG. Its translation: CASSPFTDT. The whole CDR3 protein reads CASSPFTDTQYF. The chain is built from TRBV7-8 and TRBJ2-3; no clear D gene. The CDR3 end lies 3 residues beyond the end of the read and is filled in from the germline J gene. V was cut by 5 bases and J by 2 bases, with 5 bases left in between. Germline lookup yields CDR1 SGHVS and CDR2 FQNEAQ. The CDR3 is made up of 12 amino acids.

This clone has a handful of counts. The read halts 3 residues ahead of the CDR3 end, with the missing end drawn from the germline J gene. V is TRBV5-3 and J is TRBJ1-6; perhaps TRBD1 as D (6 bases). TRBV5-3 is assigned to the ORF class and has an uncertain function. The CDR3 covers 17 residues. V was cut by 0 bases and J by 0 bases, with 10 bases left in between. Incomplete CDR3 DNA: TGTGCCAGAAGCTTGGCTCTGGACAGCTCCTATAATTCACCC. Its protein product is CARSLALDSSYNSP. The whole CDR3 reads CARSLALDSSYNSPLHF.

This clone was observed a handful of times. The read stops 3 residues short of the end of the CDR3; the missing end is completed from the germline J gene. The genes are TRBV7-6 and TRBJ2-6; D ambiguous. The CDR3 spans 16 residues. Looked up from germline, CDR1 is SGHVS and CDR2 is FNYEAQ. V lost 1 base to trimming and J lost 5 bases, with 12 bases between them. The sequenced CDR3 bases are TGTGCCAGCAGCTTAGAGGTTAGGGCAAGGGCCAACGTC. Amino acid sequence: CASSLEVRARANV. The complete CDR3 sequence is CASSLEVRARANVLTF.